The TCR beta chain described here comes from a study of cytomegalovirus exposure and HLA in healthy donors. Trimming took off 7 bases at V and 8 bases at J, with 11 bases between the two ends. Germline V gives CDR1 MNHNS, CDR2 SASEGT. This CDR3 spans 11 amino acids. PCR amplification relied on 60 Vbeta primers (plus 13 Jbeta primers). Libraries were prepared by immunoSEQ multiplex PCR; TCRdb keeps only in-frame clonotypes and omits some of them. The sample records fewer than 250,000 clones, approximately 80% being singletons. Broader study findings: Overall, around 150 TCR beta chains were annotated as cytomegalovirus-associated. No immune exposure information besides CMV serostatus was available.

While unrecorded immune exposures were likely, the donors were nominally healthy when sampled. With regard to this clone: The antigen remains undetermined.

This chain links TRBV6-1 with TRBJ1-1; D possibly corresponds to TRBD1 (5 bases). The sequence was obtained from a woman between 45 and 60 years old in good health and CMV-seropositive. The sequenced sample was PBMCs. The CDR3 region is CASNWGVEAFF. The CDR3 bases are TGTGCCAGCAACTGGGGGGTAGAAGCTTTCTTT.